This is a list of T cell receptor beta chains from one sample in a study of neurological immune-mediated disorders. Each CDR3 protein gets one entry after TCRdb re-called the 5' RACE reads with MiXCR. Here the sample spans 35,000 to 50,000 distinct CDR3 sequences, over 2% being singletons. Specimen: PBMCs. These receptors were collected from a man aged 45 to 65 with multiple sclerosis. CDR3s include the opening cysteine and the closing phenylalanine or tryptophan. D genes are given only for firm matches. Size is omitted from some rows. Given values are once, few, many or a class for expanded clones.

abundance,d_gene,j_gene,v_gene,CDR3nt,CDR3aa
many,NA,TRBJ1-5,TRBV5-5,TGTGCCAGCAGCTTGGATATAACAGCACTATGGCCCCAGCATTTT,CASSLDITALWPQHF
many,NA,TRBJ2-7,TRBV20-1,TGCAGTGCTAGAGATGTTGGCAGGGGGGTGTCCTACGAGCAGTACTTC,CSARDVGRGVSYEQYF
many,TRBD1,TRBJ1-4,TRBV5-1,TGCGCCAGCAGCCCGGAAGGGGGCCGATATGAAAAACTGTTTTTT,CASSPEGGRYEKLFF
many,NA,TRBJ1-2,TRBV29-1,TGCAGCGCAGAAAGGCTGGATAACTATGGCTACACCTTC,CSAERLDNYGYTF
many,NA,TRBJ1-3,TRBV9,TGTGCCAGCAGCGGAAACACCATATATTTT,CASSGNTIYF
many,TRBD2,TRBJ2-7,TRBV4-2,TGTGCCAGCAGCCAAGCCTTCTGGGCTAGCGGGGGCTACGAGCAGTACTTC,CASSQAFWASGGYEQYF
many,NA,TRBJ2-1,TRBV4-1,TGCGCCAGCAGCCAGCCCCAGGGGTCCTCTTTTTACAATGAGCAGTTCTTC,CASSQPQGSSFYNEQFF
many,NA,TRBJ2-7,TRBV6-6,TGTGCCAGCAGTTACTCCGGCTACTACGAGCAGTACTTC,CASSYSGYYEQYF
many,NA,TRBJ2-7,TRBV18,TGTGCCAGCTCACCACAGGGCTGGGAGCAGTACTTC,CASSPQGWEQYF
many,NA,TRBJ2-1,TRBV7-3,TGTGCCAGCAGCTTTGGGCGGACCAACAATGAGCAGTTCTTC,CASSFGRTNNEQFF
NA,NA,TRBJ2-3,TRBV10-3,TGTGCCATCAGGAACACAGGTAGCACAGATACGCAGTATTTT,CAIRNTGSTDTQYF
many,NA,TRBJ2-7,TRBV5-1,TGCGCCAGCAGCTTGGAAGAAGAAGCCTACGAGCAGTACTTC,CASSLEEEAYEQYF
many,NA,TRBJ2-1,TRBV27,TGTGCCAGCAGTTCCGGGACGCCCACGTTCAATGAGCAGTTCTTC,CASSSGTPTFNEQFF
many,NA,TRBJ2-4,TRBV3-1,TGTGCCAGCAGCCCGCCGGCGGGGGCTATTCAGTACTTC,CASSPPAGAIQYF
many,NA,TRBJ1-6,TRBV7-9,TGTGCCAGCAGCTTAGAGGTTTCACCCCTCCACTTT,CASSLEVSPLHF
many,NA,TRBJ2-7,TRBV5-5,TGTGCCAGCAGCCTGTATCCAGGGAACTACGAGCAGTACTTC,CASSLYPGNYEQYF
few,NA,TRBJ1-2,TRBV18,TGTGCCAGCTCACTTGGAAAGGGAGAGGAAGGCTACACCTTC,CASSLGKGEEGYTF